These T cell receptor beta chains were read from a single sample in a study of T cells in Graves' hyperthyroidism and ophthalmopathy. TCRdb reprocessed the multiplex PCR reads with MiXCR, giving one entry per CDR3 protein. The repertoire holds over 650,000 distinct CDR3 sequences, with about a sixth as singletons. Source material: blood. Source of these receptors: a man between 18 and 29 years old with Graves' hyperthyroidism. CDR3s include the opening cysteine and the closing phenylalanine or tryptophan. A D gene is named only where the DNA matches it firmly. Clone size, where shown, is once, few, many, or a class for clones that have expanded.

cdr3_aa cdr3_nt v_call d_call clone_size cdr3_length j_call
CASRRGQNTGELFF TGCGCCAGCAGACGAGGTCAGAACACCGGGGAGCTGTTTTTT TRBV5-1 - many 14 TRBJ2-2
CSVEGVQGYTF TGCAGCGTTGAGGGTGTTCAAGGCTACACCTTC TRBV29-1 - few 11 TRBJ1-2
CASSFGGPTLTDTQYF TGTGCCAGCAGTTTTGGTGGGCCGACCCTCACAGATACGCAGTATTTT TRBV28 - many 16 TRBJ2-3
CSASGNGYTF TGCAGTGCTAGTGGGAATGGCTACACCTTC TRBV20-1 - many 10 TRBJ1-2
CAISETIAGTSKTKNIQYF TGTGCCATCAGTGAGACGATAGCGGGGACCTCGAAGACCAAAAACATTCAGTACTTC TRBV10-3 TRBD2 - 19 TRBJ2-4
CASTTDRGFGGYTF TGTGCCAGCACCACCGACAGGGGTTTCGGAGGCTACACCTTC TRBV2 TRBD1 many 14 TRBJ1-2
CASSFWDTSGTQQETQYF TGTGCCAGCAGTTTCTGGGACACTAGCGGGACCCAACAAGAGACCCAGTACTTC TRBV28 TRBD2 few 18 TRBJ2-5
CASSYSDPHRTQYF TGTGCCAGCAGCTATTCGGACCCCCACCGTACGCAGTATTTT TRBV7-9 - many 14 TRBJ2-3
CASSSGPGGKYEQYF TGTGCCAGCAGCTCGGGCCCAGGGGGCAAGTACGAGCAGTACTTC TRBV7-2 TRBD1 many 15 TRBJ2-7
CASSLVTSDTQYF TGTGCCAGCAGCTTAGTTACCTCAGATACGCAGTATTTT TRBV7-2 - many 13 TRBJ2-3
CATSDGLAGETDTQYF TGTGCCACCAGTGATGGACTAGCGGGAGAAACAGATACGCAGTATTTT TRBV24-1 TRBD2 - 16 TRBJ2-3
CASSVGGTSVSEQYF TGTGCCAGCAGCGTCGGGGGGACTAGCGTTAGCGAGCAGTACTTC TRBV9 TRBD2 many 15 TRBJ2-7
CASSQERSGYTF TGTGCCAGCAGCCAAGAAAGATCGGGCTACACCTTC TRBV14 - - 12 TRBJ1-2
CASSPGSGGSHGELFF TGTGCCAGCAGCCCCGGGTCGGGCGGGAGCCACGGGGAGCTGTTTTTT TRBV7-9 TRBD2 - 16 TRBJ2-2
CTFGTGNTEAFF TGCACCTTTGGGACGGGTAACACTGAAGCTTTCTTT TRBV20-1 - few 12 TRBJ1-1
CSARPLLSEGFYEQYF TGCAGTGCGAGACCCCTCCTTAGCGAGGGATTCTACGAGCAGTACTTC TRBV20-1 - - 16 TRBJ2-7
CASSFPTSRGNEQFF TGTGCCAGCAGCTTCCCGACTAGCAGGGGCAATGAGCAGTTCTTC TRBV11-2 - many 15 TRBJ2-1
CASAGQGANEQFF TGTGCCAGCGCGGGACAGGGGGCCAATGAGCAGTTCTTC TRBV9 TRBD1 - 13 TRBJ2-1
CASSLQEGGSDTQYF TGTGCCAGCAGCCTACAGGAGGGGGGTTCGGATACGCAGTATTTT TRBV3-1 - many 15 TRBJ2-3
CASRNLGQSYEQYF TGTGCCAGCAGGAACCTGGGACAGTCCTACGAGCAGTACTTC TRBV28 TRBD1 - 14 TRBJ2-7
CASSQDGGGSSPLHF TGCGCCAGCAGCCAAGATGGCGGAGGTTCCTCACCCCTCCACTTT TRBV4-1 - - 15 TRBJ1-6
CASTSLFDEQYF TGTGCCAGCACCAGCCTTTTCGACGAGCAGTACTTC TRBV28 - many 12 TRBJ2-7
CASSKLAGAGETQYF TGTGCCAGCAGTAAACTAGCGGGAGCGGGTGAGACCCAGTACTTC TRBV7-9 TRBD2 many 15 TRBJ2-5
CSVVQVNTGELFF TGCAGCGTTGTCCAGGTTAACACCGGGGAGCTGTTTTTT TRBV29-1 - - 13 TRBJ2-2
CASSYGLAGNEQFF TGTGCCAGCAGTTACGGACTAGCGGGAAATGAGCAGTTCTTC TRBV6-2/TRBV6-3 TRBD2 many 14 TRBJ2-1
CARSLVAGDNEQFF TGTGCCCGCAGCTTGGTAGCAGGCGACAATGAGCAGTTCTTC TRBV5-5 - - 14 TRBJ2-1
CASSSTGTTYEQYF TGTGCCAGCAGCTCCACAGGGACCACCTACGAGCAGTACTTC TRBV7-3 - many 14 TRBJ2-7
CASSVLPAGELFF TGTGCCAGTAGTGTCTTACCGGCCGGGGAGCTGTTTTTT TRBV19 - - 13 TRBJ2-2
CASSQVQRREGRNEQFF TGCGCCAGCAGCCAAGTACAAAGGCGGGAGGGTAGAAATGAGCAGTTCTTC TRBV4-1 TRBD2 few 17 TRBJ2-1
CASSSYKNIQYF TGTGCCAGCAGTTCCTACAAAAACATTCAGTACTTC TRBV28 - many 12 TRBJ2-4
CASSYTGGWGTSGNEQFF TGTGCCAGCAGTTACACAGGGGGATGGGGGACTAGCGGAAATGAGCAGTTCTTC TRBV6-2/TRBV6-3 TRBD2 few 18 TRBJ2-1
CSVEGVPTEGYTF TGCAGCGTTGAAGGGGTCCCCACGGAGGGCTACACCTTC TRBV29-1 - many 13 TRBJ1-2
CASSSTTGENTEAFF TGTGCCAGCAGTTCTACGACAGGGGAGAACACTGAAGCTTTCTTT TRBV7-3 TRBD1 - 15 TRBJ1-1
CASSLQGATEQYF TGTGCCAGCAGCTTACAGGGGGCGACGGAGCAGTACTTC TRBV11-2 TRBD1 many 13 TRBJ2-7
CSATGPGQGVNEQFF TGCAGTGCTACCGGACCGGGACAGGGGGTCAATGAGCAGTTCTTC TRBV20-1 TRBD1 few 15 TRBJ2-1
CASSYASSRGYEQYF TGTGCCAGCAGTTATGCTTCTAGCCGGGGATACGAGCAGTACTTC TRBV28 - many 15 TRBJ2-7
CASNGKERGIDTQYF TGCGCCAGCAATGGGAAGGAGAGAGGGATAGATACGCAGTATTTT TRBV5-1 - many 15 TRBJ2-3
CASSLASRNYEQYF TGTGCCAGCAGCTTAGCGAGTAGGAACTACGAGCAGTACTTC TRBV7-2 - many 14 TRBJ2-7
CASSTLTGGPSDTQYF TGTGCCAGCAGCACCCTCACGGGAGGGCCCTCAGATACGCAGTATTTT TRBV9 TRBD2 few 16 TRBJ2-3